Each of the 31 T cell receptor beta chains below was sequenced from the same sample in a study of regulatory T cells in long-lasting Graves disease. Described time point: persistent/refractory GD, antithyroid drugs over 5 years with positive TRAb. PBMCs were the source of the RNA used for TCR sequencing. Arm-PCR of CDR3 regions and iRepertoire HTBI primers were used to build TCR beta libraries. A single record per CDR3 protein comes from TCRdb applying MiXCR to the multiplex PCR reads. Among approximately 290,000 distinct CDR3 sequences listed, under 25% were seen once. The sequencing used peripheral blood mononuclear cells (PBMCs), collected when the disease was refractory, from a patient treated with antithyroid drugs. These receptors all stem from a female donor with Graves disease.

This rearrangement joins TRBV11-2 to TRBJ1-6; TRBD1 agrees at 9 bases. The germline V gene has CDR1 SGHAT and CDR2 FQNNGV. V lost 5 bases to trimming and J lost 8 bases; unmatched junction nucleotides: 16. The CDR3 is made up of 18 amino acids. CDR3 nucleotides: TGTGCCAGCAGCAAGGGGAGAGGACAGGGGTTACATTATTCACCCCTCCACTTT. Amino acids: CASSKGRGQGLHYSPLHF.

This clonotype was recorded at least ten times. The V gene is TRBV20-1, the J gene TRBJ2-7, with 10 positions matching TRBD1. Germline CDR1 and CDR2: DFQATT and SNEGSKA (reference sequence). V dropped 5 bases and J dropped 1; count of bases not matched to a gene: 8. The CDR3 is 15 residues long. DNA of the CDR3: TGCAGTGCTGGACAGGGGGGGATCTCTTCCTACGAGCAGTACTTC. It translates to CSAGQGGISSYEQYF.

This clonotype was picked up one time. The chain uses TRBV4-2 and TRBJ2-7, with D possibly matching TRBD2 (6 bases). The CDR3 covers 17 residues. Germline assignment: CDR1 LGHNA and CDR2 YNFKEQ. Trimming cost V 0 bases and J 1 base, with 16 bases left between them. CDR3 nucleotides: TGTGCCAGCAGCCAAGAGATAGGTTTCGGGGGTTCCTACGAGCAGTACTTC. It is translated as CASSQEIGFGGSYEQYF.

Of note for this clonotype: Compared with germline, one end of the junction differs, possibly owing to a read error. The rearrangement uses TRBV7-9 and TRBJ1-3, with 9 bases identical to TRBD1. The germline V gene encodes CDR1 SEHNR and CDR2 FQNEAQ (reference sequence). This CDR3 is 16 amino acids long. CDR3 nucleotide sequence: TGCGCCAGCAGACGCGCGCCGGGACAGGGCAGAAACACCATATATTTT. It translates to CASRRAPGQGRNTIYF.

This clonotype was observed many times. This chain joins TRBV7-9 and TRBJ1-4; unclear D gene. Per the germline V gene, CDR1 is SEHNR and CDR2 is FQNEAQ (reference sequence). The CDR3 contains 15 residues. V shed 1 base and J shed 0 bases, with 6 bases lying between them. The CDR3 region has the DNA TGTGCCAGCAGCTTAGATGGTGCAACTAATGAAAAACTGTTTTTT. It is translated as CASSLDGATNEKLFF.

For this clonotype: This may stem from a read error, because a much larger clone lies one nucleotide away. V and J are TRBV27 and TRBJ2-5, with 7 nucleotides matching TRBD2. The CDR3 extends over 15 amino acids. Germline assignment: CDR1 MNHEY and CDR2 SMNVEV (reference sequence). The CDR3: CASTNAGLGQETRYF. The CDR3 DNA reads TGTGCCAGCACAAATGCCGGACTAGGGCAAGAGACCCGGTACTTC.

This clonotype was counted many times. V and J are TRBV28 and TRBJ1-1; 9 nucleotides align to TRBD1. The CDR3 loop spans 18 amino acids. J gave up 1 base and V 1 base, and 10 bases lay outside the gene matches. Germline lookup yields CDR1 MDHEN and CDR2 SYDVKM. CDR3 in DNA: TGTGCCAGCAGTTTATCTATACCGGGACAGGGTCCGAACACTGAAGCTTTCTTT. Its protein is CASSLSIPGQGPNTEAFF.

This clonotype appeared many times. This rearrangement joins TRBV2 to TRBJ2-5, with 11 nucleotides matching TRBD1. This CDR3 is built from 16 residues. Germline CDR1 is SNHLY and CDR2 is FYNNEI. V dropped 0 bases and J dropped 1; count of bases not matched to a gene: 1. The CDR3 bases are TGTGCCAGCAGTGAAGCCGGGACAGGGGGCCAAGAGACCCAGTACTTC. As protein: CASSEAGTGGQETQYF.

The table lists this clonotype with many counts. The chain recombines TRBV5-6 with TRBJ1-1; D is possibly TRBD1 (6 bases). Germline V gene data show CDR1 as SGHDT and CDR2 as YYEEEE. V shed 1 base and J shed 5 bases, with 15 bases lying between them. The CDR3 sequence is 15 residues long. This chain's CDR3 is CASSLISGEVTEAFF. CDR3 nucleotides: TGTGCCAGCAGCTTGATCTCAGGGGAGGTTACTGAAGCTTTCTTT.

This clonotype was found many times. The chain uses TRBV30 and TRBJ1-5; tentatively, D is TRBD1 (5 bases). This CDR3 spans 12 amino acids. Germline V gives CDR1 GTSNPN, CDR2 SVGIG (reference sequence). Between the trimmed V and J ends, which lost 3 bases and 5 bases, there was a span of 8 bases. CDR3 region: CAWSKGYQPQHF. The CDR3 DNA reads TGTGCCTGGAGCAAGGGGTATCAGCCCCAGCATTTT.

The V gene is TRBV6-2 or TRBV6-3, the J gene TRBJ1-1; possibly TRBD1 for D (6 bases). Germline V gene sequence: CDR1 MNHEY, CDR2 SVGEGT. CDR3 length equals 13 residues. V was cut by 8 bases and J by 5 bases, with 15 bases left in between. The CDR3 sequence: CASLPGARTEAFF. The DNA for the CDR3 is TGTGCCAGCTTGCCGGGGGCGCGTACTGAAGCTTTCTTT.

Notes on this clonotype: A far larger clone is off by one base, so a read error is likely. The CDR3 reads CASGPLYEQYF. The CDR3 bases are TGTGCCAGCGGTCCCCTCTACGAGCAGTACTTC. This rearrangement joins TRBV27 to TRBJ2-7, with D uncertain. CDR1 and CDR2 (germline): MNHEY, SMNVEV (reference sequence). This CDR3 comprises 11 residues. Deletions cut 8 bases from V and 3 bases from J, with 8 bases between.

This clonotype was counted between two and nine times. The V and J genes are TRBV5-1 and TRBJ2-7; D unresolved. The V end was cut by 4 bases, the J end by 4 bases, with 15 bases between. Germline lookup yields CDR1 SGHRS and CDR2 YFSETQ. The CDR3 length is 14 residues. CDR3 sequence (DNA): TGCGCCAGCAGCCCGGAGCAGCGAAAATACGAGCAGTACTTC. Its protein product is CASSPEQRKYEQYF. Full variable domain (remainder filled in from reference TRBV5-1 and TRBJ2-7): KAGVTQTPRYLIKTRGQQVTLSCSPISGHRSVSWYQQTPGQGLQFLFEYFSETQRNKGNFPGRFSGRQFSNSRSEMNVSTLELGDSALYLCASSPEQRKYEQYFGPGTRLTVT.

This clonotype appeared a single time. This chain's CDR3 is CASSHRQGGQPQHF. CDR3 nucleotides: TGCGCCAGCAGCCACAGACAGGGGGGTCAGCCCCAGCATTTT. This chain links TRBV4-1 with TRBJ1-5; 9 bases match TRBD1. CDR1 is MGHRA and CDR2 is YSYEKL in the germline V gene. This CDR3 spans 14 amino acids. Trimming cost V 3 bases and J 6 bases; bases outside gene matches: 3.

This clonotype was observed a handful of times. This chain links TRBV3-1 with TRBJ2-4; 12 nucleotides match TRBD2. The junction had 11 bases not matched to a gene; V was cut back by 0 bases and J by 8 bases. CDR1 is LGHDT, CDR2 YNNKEL, per germline (reference sequence). CDR3 length: 18 amino acids. CDR3 in amino acids: CASSQDLGGLAGFDIQYF. CDR3 in DNA: TGTGCCAGCAGCCAAGATCTAGGGGGACTAGCGGGTTTTGACATTCAGTACTTC.

This clonotype has ten or more counts. The rearrangement joins TRBV14 to TRBJ2-5; D gene unclear. The CDR3 is 15 residues long. V dropped 1 base and J dropped 2 bases, with 11 bases sitting between them. CDR1 is SGHDN and CDR2 is FVKESK in the germline V gene. The CDR3 coding sequence is TGTGCCAGCAGCCAAGGATACGGAAGTCAAGAGACCCAGTACTTC. Encoded protein: CASSQGYGSQETQYF.

This clonotype was counted at least ten times. The V and J genes are TRBV7-2 and TRBJ2-2, with 8 bases fitting TRBD2. Germline trimming cut 4 bases from V and 6 bases from J; bases unmatched to any gene: 7. Germline CDR1 SGHTA, CDR2 FQGNSA. This CDR3 has 15 residues. This CDR3 is CASSSGLGEAGELFF. CDR3 sequence (DNA): TGTGCCAGCAGCTCGGGACTAGGAGAGGCCGGGGAGCTGTTTTTT.

At least ten counts were recorded for this clonotype. The chain combines TRBV7-8 with TRBJ2-5; TRBD2 matches 11 bases. Trimming removed 2 bases from V and 4 bases from J; junction bases left unmatched: 6. The germline V gene encodes CDR1 SGHVS and CDR2 FQNEAQ. The CDR3 extends over 16 amino acids. In nucleotides, the CDR3 is TGTGCCAGCAGCTTACGGGAACTAGCGGGAGCAGAGACCCAGTACTTC. Residues: CASSLRELAGAETQYF.

The chain links TRBV18 to TRBJ2-5; D may be TRBD2 (5 bases). The CDR3 spans 14 residues. The germline V gene has CDR1 KGHSH and CDR2 LQKENI. V was pared by 3 bases and J by 5 bases, with 13 bases between. CDR3 DNA sequence: TGTGCCAGCTCACCCCCGGGGAAGCCGGAGACCCAGTACTTC. Its protein product is CASSPPGKPETQYF.

There are a few counts of this clonotype. The chain uses TRBV5-5 and TRBJ2-5; D is possibly TRBD1 (6 bases). The CDR3 has 17 residues. Germline V gene lookup returns CDR1 SGHKS and CDR2 YYEKEE (reference sequence). Between the trimmed V and J ends, which lost 0 bases and 4 bases, there was a span of 19 bases. CDR3 DNA: TGTGCCAGCAGCTTGGGGGCCACAGGGTACCTCACAGAGACCCAGTACTTC. Encoded protein: CASSLGATGYLTETQYF.

This clonotype was counted ten times or more. The rearrangement joins TRBV11-2 to TRBJ2-5; D remains unclear. This CDR3 contains 13 residues. V lost 0 bases and J lost 4, with 6 bases in between. Germline V lookup: CDR1 SGHAT, CDR2 FQNNGV. DNA of the CDR3: TGTGCCAGCAGCTTAGAGATCGGAGAGACCCAGTACTTC. Amino acids: CASSLEIGETQYF.

This clonotype was observed a handful of times. The chain uses TRBV4-1 and TRBJ1-5; the D gene is possibly TRBD1 (5 bases). From germline, CDR1 is MGHRA and CDR2 YSYEKL. This CDR3 is built from 16 residues. Trimming removed 3 bases from V and 2 bases from J, with 14 bases in between. The CDR3 nucleotides read TGCGCCAGCAGCCAGATCGGGGGGAGCGGCAATCAGCCCCAGCATTTT. Translating gives CASSQIGGSGNQPQHF.

The chain uses TRBV20-1 and TRBJ1-1, with 10 bases matching TRBD1. The CDR3 consists of 14 residues. The V gene end was trimmed by 3 bases and the J gene end by 1 base; junction bases not matched to a gene: 2. From germline, CDR1 is DFQATT and CDR2 SNEGSKA (reference sequence). The CDR3 DNA sequence: TGCAGTGCTAGTAGGGACAGGGGGAACACTGAAGCTTTCTTT. Translating it yields CSASRDRGNTEAFF.

This clonotype appeared many times. The J gene is TRBJ1-1, the V gene TRBV7-2, with no clear D. V lost 2 bases, J lost 5 bases, and 15 bases lay in between. This CDR3 has 15 residues. CDR1 is SGHTA and CDR2 is FQGNSA in the germline V gene. CDR3 in amino acids: CASSLRSRGGTEAFF. CDR3 bases: TGTGCCAGCAGCTTACGTTCTCGGGGAGGTACTGAAGCTTTCTTT.

This clonotype was counted a few times. The CDR3 sequence: CASSASENLGYEQYF. The CDR3 DNA reads as TGTGCCAGCAGCGCCTCGGAGAATCTGGGGTACGAGCAGTACTTC. J is TRBJ2-7 and V is TRBV7-9; no definite D call. Trimming pared 5 bases from V and 4 bases from J, leaving 18 bases between. Germline loops: CDR1 SEHNR, CDR2 FQNEAQ (reference sequence). The CDR3 totals 15 residues.

This clonotype was seen a few times. This chain connects TRBV6-5 to TRBJ1-1; no definite D call. This CDR3 region has 13 residues. Germline V gene sequence: CDR1 MNHEY, CDR2 SVGAGI. The ends were cut back, 3 bases at V and 1 base at J, with 6 bases in the middle. CDR3 in amino acids: CASSYARNTEAFF. Here the CDR3 DNA reads TGTGCCAGCAGTTATGCCCGGAACACTGAAGCTTTCTTT.

The gene calls are TRBV4-2 and TRBJ2-7; D may correspond to TRBD1 or TRBD2 (5 bases each). Germline V gives CDR1 LGHNA, CDR2 YNFKEQ. V lost 4 bases to trimming and J lost 2 bases, with 12 bases between them. The CDR3 has 14 amino acids. CDR3 nucleotide sequence: TGTGCCAGCAGCCGTGGGGGACCCCCCTACGAGCAGTACTTC. It encodes CASSRGGPPYEQYF.

The chain employs TRBV4-2 and TRBJ1-4, with D maybe TRBD1 (6 bases). V lost 1 base to trimming and J lost 13 bases, with 19 bases between them. CDR1 and CDR2 from the germline V gene are LGHNA and YNFKEQ. The CDR3 contains 15 residues. CDR3 in DNA: TGTGCCAGCAGCCAAGGGAGGACAGAAACCTCTATACTGTTTTTT. Its translation: CASSQGRTETSILFF.

V and J are TRBV12-3 or TRBV12-4 and TRBJ1-1; a possible D gene is TRBD1 (6 bases). This CDR3 contains 15 residues. V was cut by 4 bases and J by 2 bases, with 14 bases left in between. This CDR3 reads CASSSLRDKNTEAFF. DNA of the CDR3: TGTGCCAGCAGTTCACTCCGGGACAAAAACACTGAAGCTTTCTTT.

The chain recombines TRBV19 with TRBJ2-2, with 9 bases lining up with TRBD2. The CDR3 has 17 amino acids. CDR1 LNHDA and CDR2 SQIVND come from the germline V gene (reference sequence). V dropped 4 bases and J dropped 0; count of bases not matched to a gene: 6. CDR3 loop: CASSRGSSGTNTGELFF. In DNA form, the CDR3 reads TGTGCCAGTAGTAGGGGGTCTAGCGGGACGAACACCGGGGAGCTGTTTTTT.

About this clonotype: Being one base from a much bigger clone, this may be a read error. The V and J genes are TRBV6-5 and TRBJ1-1, with a tentative D call TRBD1 (5 bases). The CDR3 length is 17 residues. Germline lookup yields CDR1 MNHEY and CDR2 SVGAGI. CDR3 amino acids: CAGSYSLWGERNTEAFF. The CDR3, as DNA: TGTGCCGGCAGTTACTCCCTATGGGGGGAGAGGAACACTGAAGCTTTCTTT.